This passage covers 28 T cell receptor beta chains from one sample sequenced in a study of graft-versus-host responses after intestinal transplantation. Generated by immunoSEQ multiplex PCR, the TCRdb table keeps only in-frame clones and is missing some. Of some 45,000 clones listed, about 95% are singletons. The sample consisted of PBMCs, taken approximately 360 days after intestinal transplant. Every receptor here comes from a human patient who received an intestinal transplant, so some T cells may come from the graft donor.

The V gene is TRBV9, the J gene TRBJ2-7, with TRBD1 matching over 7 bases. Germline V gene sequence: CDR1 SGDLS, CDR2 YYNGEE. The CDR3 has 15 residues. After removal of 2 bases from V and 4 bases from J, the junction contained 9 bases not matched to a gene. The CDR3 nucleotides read TGTGCCAGCAGCGTCGAACCGGGACAGCCTTACGAGCAGTACTTC. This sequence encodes CASSVEPGQPYEQYF.

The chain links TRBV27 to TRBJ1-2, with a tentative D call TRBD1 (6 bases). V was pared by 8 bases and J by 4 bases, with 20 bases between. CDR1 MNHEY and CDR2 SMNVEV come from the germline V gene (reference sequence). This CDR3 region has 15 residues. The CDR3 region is CASAPGGGLTYGYTF. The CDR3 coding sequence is TGTGCCAGCGCCCCGGGTGGGGGCCTGACCTATGGCTACACCTTC.

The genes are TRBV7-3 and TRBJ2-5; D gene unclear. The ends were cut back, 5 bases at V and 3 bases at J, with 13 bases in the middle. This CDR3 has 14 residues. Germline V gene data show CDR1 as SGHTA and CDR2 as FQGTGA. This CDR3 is CASSRTALEETQYF. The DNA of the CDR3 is TGTGCCAGCAGCCGCACCGCCCTCGAAGAGACCCAGTACTTC.

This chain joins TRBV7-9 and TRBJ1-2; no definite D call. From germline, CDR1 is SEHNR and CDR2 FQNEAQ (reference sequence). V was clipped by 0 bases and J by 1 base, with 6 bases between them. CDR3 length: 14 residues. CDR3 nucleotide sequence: TGTGCCAGCAGCTTAGCCCGGGGTAACTATGGCTACACCTTC. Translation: CASSLARGNYGYTF.

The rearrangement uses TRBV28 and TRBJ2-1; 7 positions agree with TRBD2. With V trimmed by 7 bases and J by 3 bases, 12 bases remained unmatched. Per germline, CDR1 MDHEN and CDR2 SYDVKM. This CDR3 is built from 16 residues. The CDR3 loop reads CASTQAGGLDYNEQFF. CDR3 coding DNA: TGTGCCAGCACCCAAGCTGGAGGACTAGACTACAATGAGCAGTTCTTC.

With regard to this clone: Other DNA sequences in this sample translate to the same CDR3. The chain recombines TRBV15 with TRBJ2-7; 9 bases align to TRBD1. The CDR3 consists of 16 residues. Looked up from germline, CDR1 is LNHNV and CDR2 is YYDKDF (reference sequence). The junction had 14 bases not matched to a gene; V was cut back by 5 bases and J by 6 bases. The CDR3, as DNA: TGTGCCACCAGCCGACACACAGGGGGCGTGAGGCTCGAGCAGTACTTC. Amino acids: CATSRHTGGVRLEQYF.

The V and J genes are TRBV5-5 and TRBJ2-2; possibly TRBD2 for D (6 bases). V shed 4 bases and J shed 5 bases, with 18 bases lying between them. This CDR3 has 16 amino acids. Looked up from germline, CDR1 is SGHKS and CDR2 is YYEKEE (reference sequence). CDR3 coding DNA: TGTGCCAGCAGCCACCCGGACTACGTTCGAACCGGGGAGCTGTTTTTT. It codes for CASSHPDYVRTGELFF. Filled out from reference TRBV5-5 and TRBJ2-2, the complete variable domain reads DAGVTQSPTHLIKTRGQQVTLRCSPISGHKSVSWYQQVLGQGPQFIFQYYEKEERGRGNFPDRFSARQFPNYSSELNVNALLLGDSALYLCASSHPDYVRTGELFFGEGSRLTVL.

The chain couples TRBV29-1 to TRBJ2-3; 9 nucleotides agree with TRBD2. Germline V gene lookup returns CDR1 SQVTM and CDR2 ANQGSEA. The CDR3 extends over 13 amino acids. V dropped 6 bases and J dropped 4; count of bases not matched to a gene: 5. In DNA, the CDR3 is TGCAGCGTGGGAGGACTAGCGTCAGATACGCAGTATTTT. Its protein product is CSVGGLASDTQYF.

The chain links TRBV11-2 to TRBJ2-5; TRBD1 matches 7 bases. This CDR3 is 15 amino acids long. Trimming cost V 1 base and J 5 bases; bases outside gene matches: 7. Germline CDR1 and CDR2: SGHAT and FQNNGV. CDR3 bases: TGTGCCAGCAGCTTAGGGTACAGGGGTTTCGAGACCCAGTACTTC. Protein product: CASSLGYRGFETQYF.

Here the CDR3 DNA reads TGTGCCTGGAGTCATCAGGGGGCTTTCGCTGAAGCTTTCTTT. Protein: CAWSHQGAFAEAFF. The rearrangement uses TRBV30 and TRBJ1-1; 8 positions match TRBD1. V was clipped by 2 bases and J by 6 bases; unmatched bases: 8. CDR3 length: 14 residues. Germline V CDR1 and CDR2: GTSNPN, SVGIG (reference sequence).

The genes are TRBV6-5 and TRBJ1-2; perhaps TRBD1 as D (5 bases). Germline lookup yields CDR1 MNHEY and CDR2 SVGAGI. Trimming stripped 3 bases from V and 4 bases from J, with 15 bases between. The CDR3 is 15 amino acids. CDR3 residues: CASSYGTGTAYGYTF. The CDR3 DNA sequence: TGTGCCAGCAGTTATGGAACGGGGACCGCCTATGGCTACACCTTC.

The CDR3 DNA reads TGTGCCAGCAGTTTCGGACAGTGGGAAGAGACCCAGTACTTC. This codes for CASSFGQWEETQYF. The chain uses TRBV2 and TRBJ2-5; maybe TRBD1 (6 bases). This CDR3 has 14 amino acids. Germline V CDR1 and CDR2: SNHLY, FYNNEI. Trimming removed 5 bases at V and 3 bases at J, with 13 bases between.

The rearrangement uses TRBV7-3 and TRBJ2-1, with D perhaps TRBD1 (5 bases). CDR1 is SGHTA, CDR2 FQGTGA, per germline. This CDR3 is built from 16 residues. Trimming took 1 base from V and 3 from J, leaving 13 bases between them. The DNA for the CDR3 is TGTGCCAGCAGCTTAAGGGGCAGCAGGCACTACAATGAGCAGTTCTTC. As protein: CASSLRGSRHYNEQFF.

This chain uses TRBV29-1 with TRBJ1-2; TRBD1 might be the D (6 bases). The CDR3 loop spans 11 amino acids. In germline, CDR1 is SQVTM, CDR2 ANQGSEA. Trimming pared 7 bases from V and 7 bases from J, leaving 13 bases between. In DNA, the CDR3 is TGCAGCGACACAGGGAACGGTGGCTACACCTTC. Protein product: CSDTGNGGYTF.

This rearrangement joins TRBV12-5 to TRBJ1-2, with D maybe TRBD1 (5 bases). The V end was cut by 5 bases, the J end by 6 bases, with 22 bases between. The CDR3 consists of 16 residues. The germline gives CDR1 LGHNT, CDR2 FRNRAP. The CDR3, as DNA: TGTGCTAGTGGTCTTGGGGCCCAGCCACCTTCCCATGGCTACACCTTC. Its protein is CASGLGAQPPSHGYTF.

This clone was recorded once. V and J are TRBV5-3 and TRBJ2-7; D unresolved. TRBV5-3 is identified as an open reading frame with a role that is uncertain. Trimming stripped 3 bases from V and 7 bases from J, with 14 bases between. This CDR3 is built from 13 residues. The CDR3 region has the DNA TGTGCCAGAAGCTCGGGCTGCGATTTGGAGCAGTACTTC. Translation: CARSSGCDLEQYF.

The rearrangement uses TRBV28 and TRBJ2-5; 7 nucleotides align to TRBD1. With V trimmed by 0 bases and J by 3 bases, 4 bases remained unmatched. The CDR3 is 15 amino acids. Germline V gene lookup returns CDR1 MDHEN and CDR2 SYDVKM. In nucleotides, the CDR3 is TGTGCCAGCAGTTTATGGACAGGGAAGAAAGAGACCCAGTACTTC. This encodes CASSLWTGKKETQYF.

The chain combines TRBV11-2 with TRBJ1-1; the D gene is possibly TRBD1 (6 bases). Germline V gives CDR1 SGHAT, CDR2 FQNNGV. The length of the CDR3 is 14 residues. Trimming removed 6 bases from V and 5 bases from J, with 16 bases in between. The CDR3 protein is CASRLTQGSTEAFF. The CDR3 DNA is TGTGCCAGCAGACTTACACAGGGAAGTACTGAAGCTTTCTTT.

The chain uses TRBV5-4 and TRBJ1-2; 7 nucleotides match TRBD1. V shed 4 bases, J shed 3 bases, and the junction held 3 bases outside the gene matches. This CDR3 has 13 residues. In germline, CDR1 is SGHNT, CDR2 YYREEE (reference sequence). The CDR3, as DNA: TGTGCCAGCAGCCCTGACAGGGACTATGGCTACACCTTC. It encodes CASSPDRDYGYTF.

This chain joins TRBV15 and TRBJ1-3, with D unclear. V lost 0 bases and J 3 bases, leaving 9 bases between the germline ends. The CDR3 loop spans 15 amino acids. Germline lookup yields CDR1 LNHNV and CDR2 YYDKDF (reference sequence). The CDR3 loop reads CATSRDREDGNTIYF. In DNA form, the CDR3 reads TGTGCCACCAGCAGAGATCGGGAGGATGGAAACACCATATATTTT.

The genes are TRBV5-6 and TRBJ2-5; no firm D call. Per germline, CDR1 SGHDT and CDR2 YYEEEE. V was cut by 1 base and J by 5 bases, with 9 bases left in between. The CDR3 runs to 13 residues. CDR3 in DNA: TGTGCCAGCAGCTTGCTGGCAAGGGAGACCCAGTACTTC. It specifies CASSLLARETQYF.

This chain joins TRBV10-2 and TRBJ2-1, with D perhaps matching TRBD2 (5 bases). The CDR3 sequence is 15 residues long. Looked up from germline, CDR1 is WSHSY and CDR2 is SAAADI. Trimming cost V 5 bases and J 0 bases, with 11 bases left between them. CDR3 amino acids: CASSRLASSYNEQFF. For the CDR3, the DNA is TGCGCCAGCAGTAGGCTAGCAAGCTCCTACAATGAGCAGTTCTTC.

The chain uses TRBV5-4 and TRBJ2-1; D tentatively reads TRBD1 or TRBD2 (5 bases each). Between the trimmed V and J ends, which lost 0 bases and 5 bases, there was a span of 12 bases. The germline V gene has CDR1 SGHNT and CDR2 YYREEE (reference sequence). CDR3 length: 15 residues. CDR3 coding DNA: TGTGCCAGCAGCTTGGCCGCGAGGGGCGACAATGAGCAGTTCTTC. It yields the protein CASSLAARGDNEQFF.

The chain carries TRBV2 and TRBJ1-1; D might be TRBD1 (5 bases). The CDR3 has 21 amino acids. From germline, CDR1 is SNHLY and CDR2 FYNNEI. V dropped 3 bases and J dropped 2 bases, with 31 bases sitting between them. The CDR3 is CASSDMGRRQWGVERNTEAFF. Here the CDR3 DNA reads TGTGCCAGCAGTGACATGGGGCGGCGCCAATGGGGGGTTGAACGAAACACTGAAGCTTTCTTT.

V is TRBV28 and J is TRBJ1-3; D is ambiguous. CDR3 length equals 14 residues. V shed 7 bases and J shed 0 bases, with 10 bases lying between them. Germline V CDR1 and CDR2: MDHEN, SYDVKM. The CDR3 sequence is CASISTSSGNTIYF. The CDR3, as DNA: TGTGCCAGCATCTCCACGAGCTCTGGAAACACCATATATTTT.

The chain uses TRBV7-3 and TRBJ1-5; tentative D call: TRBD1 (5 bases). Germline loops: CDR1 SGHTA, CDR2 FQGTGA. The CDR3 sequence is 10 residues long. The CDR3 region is CWLLGEPQHF. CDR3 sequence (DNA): TGTTGGCTATTAGGGGAGCCCCAGCATTTT.

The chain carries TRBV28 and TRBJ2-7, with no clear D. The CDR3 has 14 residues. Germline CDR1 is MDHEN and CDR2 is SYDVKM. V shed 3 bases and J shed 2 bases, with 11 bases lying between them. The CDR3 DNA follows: TGTGCCAGCAGTTTCGGGCAGGTGGCCTACGAGCAGTACTTC. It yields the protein CASSFGQVAYEQYF.

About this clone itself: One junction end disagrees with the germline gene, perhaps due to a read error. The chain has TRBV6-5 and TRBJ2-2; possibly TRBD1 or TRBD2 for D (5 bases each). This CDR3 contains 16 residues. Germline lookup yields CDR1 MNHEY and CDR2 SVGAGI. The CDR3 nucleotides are TGTGCCAGCAGCTACTCTGCCATGGGACACACCGGGGAGCTGTTTTTT. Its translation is CASSYSAMGHTGELFF.